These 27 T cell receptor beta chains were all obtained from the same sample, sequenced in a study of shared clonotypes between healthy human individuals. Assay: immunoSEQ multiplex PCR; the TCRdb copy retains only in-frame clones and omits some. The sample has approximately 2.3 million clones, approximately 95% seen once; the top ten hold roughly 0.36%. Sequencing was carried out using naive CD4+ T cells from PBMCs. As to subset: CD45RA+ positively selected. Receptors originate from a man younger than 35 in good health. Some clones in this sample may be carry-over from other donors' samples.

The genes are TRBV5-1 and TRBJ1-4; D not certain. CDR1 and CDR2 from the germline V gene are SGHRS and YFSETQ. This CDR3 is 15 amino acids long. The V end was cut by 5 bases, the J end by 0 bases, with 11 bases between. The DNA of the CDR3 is TGCGCCAGCAGGTATCAGGCCTCAACTAATGAAAAACTGTTTTTT. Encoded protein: CASRYQASTNEKLFF.

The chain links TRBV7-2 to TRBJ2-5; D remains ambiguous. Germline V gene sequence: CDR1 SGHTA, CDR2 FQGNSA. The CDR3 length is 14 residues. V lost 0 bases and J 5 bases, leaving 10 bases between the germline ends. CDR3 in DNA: TGTGCCAGCAGCTTAGCGTCCGGGCTCGAGACCCAGTACTTC. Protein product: CASSLASGLETQYF.

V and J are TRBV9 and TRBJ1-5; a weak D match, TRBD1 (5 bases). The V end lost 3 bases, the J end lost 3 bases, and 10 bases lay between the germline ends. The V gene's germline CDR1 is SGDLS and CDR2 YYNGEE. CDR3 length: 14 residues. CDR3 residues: CASSAGPTNQPQHF. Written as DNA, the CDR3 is TGTGCCAGCAGCGCGGGACCGACCAATCAGCCCCAGCATTTT.

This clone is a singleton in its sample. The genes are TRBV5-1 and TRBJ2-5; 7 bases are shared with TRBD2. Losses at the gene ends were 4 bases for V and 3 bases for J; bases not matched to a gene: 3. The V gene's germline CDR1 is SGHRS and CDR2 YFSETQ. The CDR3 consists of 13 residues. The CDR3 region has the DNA TGCGCCAGCAGCGGCGGGGGTAAAGAGACCCAGTACTTC. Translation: CASSGGGKETQYF. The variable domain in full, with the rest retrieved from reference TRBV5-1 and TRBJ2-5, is KAGVTQTPRYLIKTRGQQVTLSCSPISGHRSVSWYQQTPGQGLQFLFEYFSETQRNKGNFPGRFSGRQFSNSRSEMNVSTLELGDSALYLCASSGGGKETQYFGPGTRLLVL.

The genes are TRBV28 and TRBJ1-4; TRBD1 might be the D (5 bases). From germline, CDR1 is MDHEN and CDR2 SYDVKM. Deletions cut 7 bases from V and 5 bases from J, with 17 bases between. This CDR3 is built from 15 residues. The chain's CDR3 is CASTTSGTTNEKLFF. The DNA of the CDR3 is TGTGCCAGCACCACATCTGGGACCACGAATGAAAAACTGTTTTTT.

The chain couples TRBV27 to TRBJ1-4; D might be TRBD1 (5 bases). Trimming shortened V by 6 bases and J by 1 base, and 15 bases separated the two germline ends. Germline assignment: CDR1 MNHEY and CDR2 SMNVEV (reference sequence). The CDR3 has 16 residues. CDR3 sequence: CASRIKGTLTNEKLFF. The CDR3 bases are TGTGCCAGCAGAATTAAAGGGACTTTAACTAATGAAAAACTGTTTTTT.

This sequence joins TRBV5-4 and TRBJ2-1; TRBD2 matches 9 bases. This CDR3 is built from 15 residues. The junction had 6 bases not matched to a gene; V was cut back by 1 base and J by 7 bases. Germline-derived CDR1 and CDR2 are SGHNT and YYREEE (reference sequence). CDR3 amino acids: CASSLSLAGRNEQFF. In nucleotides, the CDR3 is TGTGCCAGCAGCTTGAGCCTAGCGGGAAGGAATGAGCAGTTCTTC.

This CDR3 reads CASSLQSTGRVEKLFF. The CDR3 DNA sequence: TGTGCCAGCAGCTTACAATCGACAGGGCGCGTGGAAAAACTGTTTTTT. This rearrangement joins TRBV5-4 to TRBJ1-4; TRBD1 matches at 7 bases. V was clipped by 2 bases and J by 8 bases; unmatched bases: 12. Germline CDR1 is SGHNT and CDR2 is YYREEE (reference sequence). The CDR3 totals 16 residues.

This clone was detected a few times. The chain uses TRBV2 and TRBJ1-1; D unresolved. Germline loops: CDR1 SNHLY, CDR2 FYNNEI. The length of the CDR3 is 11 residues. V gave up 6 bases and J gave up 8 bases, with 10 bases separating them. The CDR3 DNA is TGTGCCAGCAGCTACTCATCAGAAGCTTTCTTT. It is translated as CASSYSSEAFF.

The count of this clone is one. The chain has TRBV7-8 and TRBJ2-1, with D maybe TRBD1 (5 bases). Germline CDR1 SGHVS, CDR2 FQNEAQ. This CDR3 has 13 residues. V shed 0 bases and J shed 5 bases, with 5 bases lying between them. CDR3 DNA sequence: TGTGCCAGCAGCTTAGCAGGGGACAATGAGCAGTTCTTC. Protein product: CASSLAGDNEQFF.

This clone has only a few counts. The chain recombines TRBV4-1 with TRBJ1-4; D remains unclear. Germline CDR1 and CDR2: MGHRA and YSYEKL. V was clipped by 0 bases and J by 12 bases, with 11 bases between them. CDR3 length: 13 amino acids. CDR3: CASSQEMDGELFF. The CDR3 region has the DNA TGCGCCAGCAGCCAAGAGATGGACGGGGAACTGTTTTTT.

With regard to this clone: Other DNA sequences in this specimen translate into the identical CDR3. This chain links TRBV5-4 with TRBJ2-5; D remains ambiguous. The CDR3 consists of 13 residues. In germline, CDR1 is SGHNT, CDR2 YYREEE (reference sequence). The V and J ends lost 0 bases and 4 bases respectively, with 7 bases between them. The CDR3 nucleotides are TGTGCCAGCAGCTTGGCCGGCCTAGAGACCCAGTACTTC. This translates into CASSLAGLETQYF.

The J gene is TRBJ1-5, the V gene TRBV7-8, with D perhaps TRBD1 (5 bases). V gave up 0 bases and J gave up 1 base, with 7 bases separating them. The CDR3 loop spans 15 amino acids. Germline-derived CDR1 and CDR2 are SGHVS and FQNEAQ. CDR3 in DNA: TGTGCCAGCAGCTTAGCCAGGGTAAGCAATCAGCCCCAGCATTTT. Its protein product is CASSLARVSNQPQHF.

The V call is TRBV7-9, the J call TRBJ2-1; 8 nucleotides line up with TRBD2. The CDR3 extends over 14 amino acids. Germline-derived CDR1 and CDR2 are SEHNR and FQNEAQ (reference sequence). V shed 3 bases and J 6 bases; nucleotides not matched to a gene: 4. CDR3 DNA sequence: TGTGCCAGCAGCTTGACTAGCGTCCCCAATGAGCAGTTCTTC. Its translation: CASSLTSVPNEQFF.

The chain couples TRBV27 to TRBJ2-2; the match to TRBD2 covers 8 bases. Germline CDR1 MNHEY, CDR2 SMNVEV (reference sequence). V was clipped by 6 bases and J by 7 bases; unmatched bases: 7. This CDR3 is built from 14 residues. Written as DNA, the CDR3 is TGTGCCAGCAGGGGGGCGGGAGGTATCGGGGAGCTGTTTTTT. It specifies CASRGAGGIGELFF.

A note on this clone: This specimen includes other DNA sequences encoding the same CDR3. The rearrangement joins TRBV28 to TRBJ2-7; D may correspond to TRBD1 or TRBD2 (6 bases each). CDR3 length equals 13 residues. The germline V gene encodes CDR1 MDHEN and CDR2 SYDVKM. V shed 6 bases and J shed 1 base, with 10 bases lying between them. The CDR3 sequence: CASRGGGSYEQYF. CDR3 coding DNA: TGTGCCAGCAGGGGGGGCGGATCCTACGAGCAGTACTTC.

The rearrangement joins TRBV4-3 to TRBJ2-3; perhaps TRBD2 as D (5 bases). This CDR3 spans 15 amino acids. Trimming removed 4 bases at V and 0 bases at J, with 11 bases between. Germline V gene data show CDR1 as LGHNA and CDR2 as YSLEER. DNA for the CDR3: TGCGCCAGCAGCCGAATTCGGGATAGCACAGATACGCAGTATTTT. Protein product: CASSRIRDSTDTQYF.

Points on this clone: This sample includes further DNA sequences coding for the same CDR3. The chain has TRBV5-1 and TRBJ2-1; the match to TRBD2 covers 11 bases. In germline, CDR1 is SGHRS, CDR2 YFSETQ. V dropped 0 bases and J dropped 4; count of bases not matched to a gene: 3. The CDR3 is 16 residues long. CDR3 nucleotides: TGCGCCAGCAGCTTGGCCGGGACTAGCGGATACAATGAGCAGTTCTTC. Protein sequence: CASSLAGTSGYNEQFF.

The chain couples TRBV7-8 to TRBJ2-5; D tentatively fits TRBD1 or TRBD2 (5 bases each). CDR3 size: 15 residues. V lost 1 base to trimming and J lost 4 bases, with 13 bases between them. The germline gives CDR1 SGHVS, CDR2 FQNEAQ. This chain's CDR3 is CASSLDWGFPETQYF. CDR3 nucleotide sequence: TGTGCCAGCAGCTTAGACTGGGGGTTCCCAGAGACCCAGTACTTC.

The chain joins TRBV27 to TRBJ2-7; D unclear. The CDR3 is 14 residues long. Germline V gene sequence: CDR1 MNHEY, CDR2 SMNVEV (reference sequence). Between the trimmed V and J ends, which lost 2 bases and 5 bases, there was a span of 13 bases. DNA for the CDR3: TGTGCCAGCAGTTTAACCTATTGGCTCGACGAGCAGTACTTC. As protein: CASSLTYWLDEQYF.

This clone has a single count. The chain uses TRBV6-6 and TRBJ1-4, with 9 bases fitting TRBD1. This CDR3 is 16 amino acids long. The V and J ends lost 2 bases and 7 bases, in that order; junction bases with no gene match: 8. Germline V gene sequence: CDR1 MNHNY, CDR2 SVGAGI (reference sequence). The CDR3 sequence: CASSYGAGTGLEKLFF. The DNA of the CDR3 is TGTGCCAGCAGTTACGGGGCCGGGACAGGGCTTGAAAAACTGTTTTTT.

The CDR3 region has the DNA TGTGCCAGCTCCTCTTTAGCGGGAGGAACCTACGAGCAGTACTTC. Amino acid sequence: CASSSLAGGTYEQYF. This rearrangement joins TRBV6-1 to TRBJ2-7; 10 bases agree with TRBD2. CDR1 is MNHNS, CDR2 SASEGT, per germline. J gave up 2 bases and V 8 bases, and 9 bases lay outside the gene matches. This CDR3 contains 15 residues.

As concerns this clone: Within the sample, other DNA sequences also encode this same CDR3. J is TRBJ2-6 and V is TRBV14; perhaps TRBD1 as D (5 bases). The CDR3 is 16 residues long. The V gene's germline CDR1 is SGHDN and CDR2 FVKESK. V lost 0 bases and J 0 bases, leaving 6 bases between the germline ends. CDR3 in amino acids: CASSQDRASGANVLTF. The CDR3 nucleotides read TGTGCCAGCAGCCAAGACAGGGCCTCTGGGGCCAACGTCCTGACTTTC.

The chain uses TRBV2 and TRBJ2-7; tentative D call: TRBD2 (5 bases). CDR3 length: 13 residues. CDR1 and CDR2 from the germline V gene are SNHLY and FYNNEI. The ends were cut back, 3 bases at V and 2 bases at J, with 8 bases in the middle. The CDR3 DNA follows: TGTGCCAGCAGTGAGCTAGCCCCCTACGAGCAGTACTTC. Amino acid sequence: CASSELAPYEQYF.

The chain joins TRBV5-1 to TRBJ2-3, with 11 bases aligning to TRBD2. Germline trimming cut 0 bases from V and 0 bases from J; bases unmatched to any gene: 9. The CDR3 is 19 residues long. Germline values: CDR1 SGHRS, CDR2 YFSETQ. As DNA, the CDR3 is TGCGCCAGCAGCTTGGTAGCGGGAGGGGTTCCCTCTAGCACAGATACGCAGTATTTT. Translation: CASSLVAGGVPSSTDTQYF.

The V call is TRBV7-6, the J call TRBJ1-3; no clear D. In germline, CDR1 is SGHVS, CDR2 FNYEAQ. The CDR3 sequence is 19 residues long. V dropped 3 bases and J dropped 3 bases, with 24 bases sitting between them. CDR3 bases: TGTGCCAGCAGCTTTCCCCCCCTGGGTAGGCAGGCGAGTGGAAACACCATATATTTT. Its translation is CASSFPPLGRQASGNTIYF.

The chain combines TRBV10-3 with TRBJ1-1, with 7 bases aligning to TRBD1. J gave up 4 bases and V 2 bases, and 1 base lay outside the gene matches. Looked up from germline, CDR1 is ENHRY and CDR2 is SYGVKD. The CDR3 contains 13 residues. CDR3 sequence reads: CAISEHRGTEAFF. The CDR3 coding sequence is TGTGCCATCAGTGAGCACAGGGGCACTGAAGCTTTCTTT.